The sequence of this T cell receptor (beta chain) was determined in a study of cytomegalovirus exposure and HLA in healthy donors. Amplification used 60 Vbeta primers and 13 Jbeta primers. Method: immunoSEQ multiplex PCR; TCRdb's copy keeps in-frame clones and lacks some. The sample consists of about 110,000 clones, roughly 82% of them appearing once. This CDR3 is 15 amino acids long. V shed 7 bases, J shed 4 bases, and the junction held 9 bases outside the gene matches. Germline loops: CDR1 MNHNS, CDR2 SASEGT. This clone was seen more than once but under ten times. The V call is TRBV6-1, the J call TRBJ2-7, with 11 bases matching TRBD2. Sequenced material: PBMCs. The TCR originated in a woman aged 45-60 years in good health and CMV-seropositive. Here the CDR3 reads CASTPLSSGGYEQYF. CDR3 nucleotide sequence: TGTGCCAGCACCCCCTTGTCTAGCGGGGGGTACGAGCAGTACTTC.